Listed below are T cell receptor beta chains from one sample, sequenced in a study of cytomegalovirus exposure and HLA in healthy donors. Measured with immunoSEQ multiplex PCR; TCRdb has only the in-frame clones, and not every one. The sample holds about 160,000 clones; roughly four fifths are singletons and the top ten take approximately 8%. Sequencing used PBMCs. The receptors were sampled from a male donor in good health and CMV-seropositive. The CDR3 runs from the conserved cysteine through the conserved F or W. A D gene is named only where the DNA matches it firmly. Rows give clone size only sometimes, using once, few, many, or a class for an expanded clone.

CDR3 DNA: TGTGCCAGCAGCCCTCCCAGGCTGAACACTGAAGCTTTCTTT
CDR3 protein: CASSPPRLNTEAFF
D gene: NA
V gene: TRBV28
clone size: NA
J gene: TRBJ1-1

CDR3 DNA: TGCGCCAGCAGCCAAGAAGTAAACGTGGCGGGAGTCTACAATGAGCAGTTCTTC
CDR3 protein: CASSQEVNVAGVYNEQFF
D gene: TRBD2
V gene: TRBV4-3
clone size: NA
J gene: TRBJ2-1

CDR3 DNA: TGTGCCAGTAGGGATACAGGGGTGAACACTGAAGCTTTCTTT
CDR3 protein: CASRDTGVNTEAFF
D gene: TRBD1
V gene: TRBV19
clone size: once
J gene: TRBJ1-1

CDR3 DNA: TGTGCCACCAGCCTTATCGCCGGGGAGACCCAGTACTTC
CDR3 protein: CATSLIAGETQYF
D gene: NA
V gene: TRBV15
clone size: NA
J gene: TRBJ2-5

CDR3 DNA: TGTGCCAGCTCACCCCAAGGGACAGGGAATTATGGCTACACCTTC
CDR3 protein: CASSPQGTGNYGYTF
D gene: TRBD1
V gene: TRBV18
clone size: NA
J gene: TRBJ1-2

CDR3 DNA: TGTGCCAGCAGCTTAGAGGGGCAGGGGAACACTGAAGCTTTCTTT
CDR3 protein: CASSLEGQGNTEAFF
D gene: NA
V gene: TRBV7-9
clone size: NA
J gene: TRBJ1-1

CDR3 DNA: TGTGCCAGCAGTTTCGGCGGGGGTAATTCACCCCTCCACTTT
CDR3 protein: CASSFGGGNSPLHF
D gene: NA
V gene: TRBV27
clone size: NA
J gene: TRBJ1-6

CDR3 DNA: TGTGCCAGCAGCTTGGACCTCCGAGTGGGGGGGCATTCACCCCTCCACTTT
CDR3 protein: CASSLDLRVGGHSPLHF
D gene: NA
V gene: TRBV5-4
clone size: NA
J gene: TRBJ1-6

CDR3 DNA: TGCGCCAGCAGCCCAGGGACAGGGGGGTACCAAGAGACCCAGTACTTC
CDR3 protein: CASSPGTGGYQETQYF
D gene: TRBD1
V gene: TRBV5-1
clone size: NA
J gene: TRBJ2-5

CDR3 DNA: TGCGCCAGCAGCAGCGGGGGTAGAGAGCAACCCCTCCACTTT
CDR3 protein: CASSSGGREQPLHF
D gene: NA
V gene: TRBV5-1
clone size: NA
J gene: TRBJ1-6

CDR3 DNA: TGTGCCAGCAGCTCGGGAGTGGGGCAGCCCCAGCATTTT
CDR3 protein: CASSSGVGQPQHF
D gene: NA
V gene: TRBV6-5
clone size: NA
J gene: TRBJ1-5

CDR3 DNA: TGCGCCAGCAGCTGGTTAGAGTGGGCCAATAATTCACCCCTCCACTTT
CDR3 protein: CASSWLEWANNSPLHF
D gene: NA
V gene: TRBV4-1
clone size: NA
J gene: TRBJ1-6

CDR3 DNA: TGTGCCAGCAGCTTATTCAAGGGGGGCAATCAGCCCCAGCATTTT
CDR3 protein: CASSLFKGGNQPQHF
D gene: NA
V gene: TRBV7-2
clone size: NA
J gene: TRBJ1-5

CDR3 DNA: TGTGCCAGCAGTTACGCGGGACAGTCTGAGCAGTTCTTC
CDR3 protein: CASSYAGQSEQFF
D gene: NA
V gene: TRBV6-5
clone size: once
J gene: TRBJ2-1

CDR3 DNA: TGTGCCAGCAGCCCTCGGACTAGCGGGGGGGCGCGTCCCGGGGAGCTGTTTTTT
CDR3 protein: CASSPRTSGGARPGELFF
D gene: TRBD2
V gene: TRBV7-2
clone size: NA
J gene: TRBJ2-2

CDR3 DNA: TGTGCCAGCAGCCGTAGGGCGGGGTACCAAGAGGCCCAGTACTTC
CDR3 protein: CASSRRAGYQEAQYF
D gene: NA
V gene: TRBV7-6
clone size: few
J gene: TRBJ2-5

CDR3 DNA: TGTGCCAGCTCACCACAACTAGCGGGAAATGAGCAGTTCTTC
CDR3 protein: CASSPQLAGNEQFF
D gene: TRBD2
V gene: TRBV18
clone size: once
J gene: TRBJ2-1

CDR3 DNA: TGTGCCAGCAGTTCGGGATCAACTAATGAAAAACTGTTTTTT
CDR3 protein: CASSSGSTNEKLFF
D gene: NA
V gene: TRBV6-6
clone size: NA
J gene: TRBJ1-4

CDR3 DNA: TGTGCCAACGGGGGACAGGTGTCCTACGAGCAGTACTTC
CDR3 protein: CANGGQVSYEQYF
D gene: TRBD1
V gene: TRBV27
clone size: NA
J gene: TRBJ2-7

CDR3 DNA: TGTGCCAGCAGCGTCTCTCAAATAAGCTCGGGACATTTGAACTCTGGGGCCAACGTCCTGACTTTC
CDR3 protein: CASSVSQISSGHLNSGANVLTF
D gene: NA
V gene: TRBV9
clone size: NA
J gene: TRBJ2-6